These 32 T cell receptor beta chains share one sample of origin, sequenced in a study of T cells in women clearing cervical HPV infection. Only in-frame clones appear in the TCRdb table, and some are missing; sequencing was by immunoSEQ multiplex PCR. In total, the table holds about 16,000 clones. Sequenced: blood buffy coat. The origin of the receptors is a woman between 18 and 70 years old with a cervical HPV16 infection that either progressed to CIN3+ or cleared (not recorded which).

With regard to this clone: The CDR3 end falls 3 residues outside the read, so it is completed with the germline J gene. The V gene is TRBV28, the J gene TRBJ1-1; D gene ambiguous. This CDR3 has 14 amino acids. V shed 1 base and J shed 5 bases, with 11 bases lying between them. Germline loops: CDR1 MDHEN, CDR2 SYDVKM. The covered CDR3 bases are TGTGCCAGCAGTTTATCTGTCAGTTATACTGAA. As protein: CASSLSVSYTE. The whole CDR3 sequence is CASSLSVSYTEAFF.

As regards this clone: From the germline J gene comes the end of the CDR3, since the read stops 3 residues before it. The chain combines TRBV6-4 with TRBJ2-6; the D is unclear. CDR3 size: 15 residues. Trimming removed 10 bases from V and 2 bases from J, with 15 bases in between. The germline V gene has CDR1 MRHNA and CDR2 SNTAGT. The CDR3: CATPGGRAGANVLTF. The covered CDR3 bases are TGTGCCACCCCCGGCGGCCGGGCTGGGGCCAACGTC.

A remark on this clone: The observed sequence ends 3 residues before the CDR3 terminus, with the missing tail filled in from the germline J gene. V and J are TRBV7-2 and TRBJ1-1, with a weak D call TRBD1 (6 bases). V was clipped by 3 bases and J by 4 bases, with 12 bases between them. This CDR3 comprises 14 residues. CDR1 is SGHTA and CDR2 is FQGNSA in the germline V gene. CDR3 in amino acids: CASSFNRVGTEAFF. Incomplete CDR3 DNA: TGTGCCAGCAGCTTTAACAGGGTTGGCACTGAA.

In the case of this clone: The read ends 3 residues shy of where the CDR3 ends; the end is completed using the germline J gene. The chain has TRBV2 and TRBJ1-5; no firm D call. Trimming stripped 3 bases from V and 5 bases from J, with 8 bases between. Per the germline V gene, CDR1 is SNHLY and CDR2 is FYNNEI. This CDR3 has 13 amino acids. CDR3: CASSDPKDQPQHF. The part of the CDR3 DNA that was read is TGTGCCAGCAGTGATCCCAAGGATCAGCCC.

In regard to this clone: Coverage ceases 3 residues before the CDR3 finishes, and the germline J gene fills in the end. The chain combines TRBV20-1 with TRBJ1-1; 11 nucleotides line up with TRBD1. From germline, CDR1 is DFQATT and CDR2 SNEGSKA (reference sequence). Unmatched junction bases numbered 11, after V lost 2 bases and J lost 3 bases. The CDR3 is made up of 17 amino acids. Partial CDR3 DNA: TGCAGTGCTAGACCTCCGGGACAGGGGGTTAGGCACACTGAA. Translation: CSARPPGQGVRHTE. The CDR3 in its entirety is CSARPPGQGVRHTEAFF.

In the case of this clone: The CDR3 extends 3 residues past the end of the read, so its final part is completed from the germline J gene. V usage is TRBV7-9 and J usage is TRBJ1-1; D gene ambiguous. Germline CDR1 SEHNR, CDR2 FQNEAQ (reference sequence). With 2 bases removed from V and 0 bases from J, the gap between germline ends came to 10 bases. The CDR3 is 15 residues long. Incomplete CDR3 DNA: TGTGCCAGCAGCTTAAGGCGAGACTTGAACACTGAA. Translating gives CASSLRRDLNTE. The complete CDR3 sequence is CASSLRRDLNTEAFF. Full variable domain (rest looked up from reference TRBV7-9 and TRBJ1-1): DTGVSQNPRHKITKRGQNVTFRCDPISEHNRLYWYRQTLGQGPEFLTYFQNEAQLEKSRLLSDRFSAERPKGSFSTLEIQRTEQGDSAMYLCASSLRRDLNTEAFFGQGTRLTVV.

Notes on this clone: The read ends 3 residues early relative to the CDR3; the germline J gene fills the gap. The gene calls are TRBV6-1 and TRBJ2-7, with D possibly being TRBD1 (6 bases). The CDR3 is 15 amino acids. V was cut by 4 bases and J by 5 bases, with 18 bases left in between. Germline lookup yields CDR1 MNHNS and CDR2 SASEGT. The CDR3 DNA, read in part, is TGTGCCAGCAGTGGGTCCCTACAGGGAGTCCACGAG. This encodes CASSGSLQGVHE. The complete CDR3 sequence is CASSGSLQGVHEQYF.

Worth noting for this clone: The CDR3 extends 3 residues past the end of the read, so its final part is completed from the germline J gene. The rearrangement links TRBV7-2 to TRBJ1-4; D may be TRBD1 (6 bases). This CDR3 region has 14 residues. Germline-derived CDR1 and CDR2 are SGHTA and FQGNSA. Between the trimmed V and J ends, which lost 5 bases and 8 bases, there was a span of 15 bases. CDR3 loop: CASSSGGRDEKLFF. CDR3 DNA (partial): TGTGCCAGCAGCAGTGGGGGCAGGGACGAAAAA.

On this clone: The read falls 3 residues short of the CDR3 end, and the missing part is taken from the germline J gene. The chain joins TRBV6-2 or TRBV6-3 to TRBJ1-2, with TRBD1 as a possible D gene (5 bases). There are 14 residues in the CDR3. Per the germline V gene, CDR1 is MNHEY and CDR2 is SVGEGT. Between the trimmed V and J ends, which lost 1 base and 4 bases, there was a span of 10 bases. This CDR3 is CASSYFSGIYGYTF. Partial CDR3 DNA: TGTGCCAGCAGTTACTTTTCAGGGATCTATGGC.

Comments on this clone: The read terminates 3 residues ahead of where the CDR3 ends, so the germline J gene completes it. J is TRBJ1-2 and V is TRBV9, with a weak D call TRBD1 (6 bases). The CDR3 covers 15 residues. Germline-derived CDR1 and CDR2 are SGDLS and YYNGEE. V was pared by 0 bases and J by 4 bases, with 13 bases between. CDR3 DNA, as far as it was read: TGTGCCAGCAGCGTAGCTTACAGGGAGACCTATGGC. Its protein product is CASSVAYRETYG. The full-length CDR3 reads as CASSVAYRETYGYTF.

As concerns this clone: The CDR3 is cut off 3 residues early in the read; its end comes from the germline J gene. The chain joins TRBV6-2 or TRBV6-3 to TRBJ2-3; D might be TRBD2 (5 bases). The CDR3 runs to 14 residues. Germline CDR1 and CDR2: MNHEY and SVGEGT. V gave up 7 bases and J gave up 1 base, with 12 bases separating them. This CDR3 is CASTRGYRTDTQYF. CDR3 bases read: TGTGCCAGCACCCGGGGTTACCGCACAGATACG.

A word on this clone: Sequencing ends 3 residues short of the CDR3 end; the germline J gene provides the rest. V gene TRBV7-2 combines with J gene TRBJ2-5; maybe TRBD1 (5 bases). The ends were cut back, 5 bases at V and 4 bases at J, with 8 bases in the middle. Germline assignment: CDR1 SGHTA and CDR2 FQGNSA. The CDR3 runs to 12 residues. The DNA read from the CDR3 is TGTGCCAGCAGCATAACAGGAGAGACC. Its protein product is CASSITGET. The whole CDR3 sequence reads CASSITGETQYF.

As to this clone: The observed sequence ends 3 residues before the CDR3 terminus, with the missing tail filled in from the germline J gene. The rearrangement links TRBV18 to TRBJ2-3; perhaps TRBD1 as D (6 bases). The CDR3 runs 13 residues. CDR1 and CDR2 (germline): KGHSH, LQKENI. The covered CDR3 bases are TGTGCCAGCTCCCAGGGGCAACAAGAGACG. Translation: CASSQGQQET. The CDR3 reads in full as CASSQGQQETQYF.

CDR3 region: CASLNSGSSSYEQYF. Incomplete CDR3 DNA: TGTGCCAGCCTTAATAGCGGTTCGAGCTCCTACGAG. V gene TRBV28 combines with J gene TRBJ2-7, with a tentative D call TRBD2 (6 bases). The read comes to an end 3 residues before the CDR3 does, leaving the germline J gene to fill in the end. Germline loops: CDR1 MDHEN, CDR2 SYDVKM. This CDR3 comprises 15 residues. Trimming took off 8 bases at V and 0 bases at J, with 17 bases between the two ends. Using reference TRBV28 and TRBJ2-7 for the parts outside the CDR3, the full variable domain is DVKVTQSSRYLVKRTGEKVFLECVQDMDHENMFWYRQDPGLGLRLIYFSYDVKMKEKGDIPEGYSVSREKKERFSLILESASTNQTSMYLCASLNSGSSSYEQYFGPGTRLTVT.

As regards this clone: The CDR3 is cut off 3 residues early in the read; its end comes from the germline J gene. The chain has TRBV12-5 and TRBJ2-5; tentatively, D is TRBD1 (6 bases). Looked up from germline, CDR1 is LGHNT and CDR2 is FRNRAP. Trimming took 4 bases from V and 7 from J, leaving 13 bases between them. The CDR3 loop spans 13 amino acids. This CDR3 is CASGSPQGWTQYF. The covered CDR3 bases are TGTGCTAGTGGTTCGCCGCAGGGGTGGACC.

A note on this clone: The read falls 3 residues short of the CDR3 end, and the missing part is taken from the germline J gene. The chain recombines TRBV6-1 with TRBJ1-3; D perhaps matches TRBD1 (5 bases). Germline V gene lookup returns CDR1 MNHNS and CDR2 SASEGT. The CDR3 totals 16 residues. V lost 4 bases and J 2 bases, leaving 15 bases between the germline ends. Partial CDR3 DNA: TGTGCCAGCAGTGTTAGTTCCGGGACTGCTGGAAACACC. The encoded protein is CASSVSSGTAGNT. Given in full, the CDR3 is CASSVSSGTAGNTIYF.

On this clone: The read terminates 3 residues before the CDR3 end, so the remaining end is supplied by the germline J gene. J is TRBJ2-7 and V is TRBV4-1; D is undetermined. The CDR3 is 13 amino acids. Germline V gives CDR1 MGHRA, CDR2 YSYEKL. Deletions cut 4 bases from V and 5 bases from J, with 12 bases between. CDR3 loop: CASSPYTRDEQYF. The sequenced CDR3 bases are TGCGCCAGCAGCCCTTACACAAGGGACGAG.

Notes on this clone: The CDR3 end is not reached by the read, which stops 3 residues before it; the germline J gene fills it in. The chain has TRBV2 and TRBJ2-3; the match to TRBD2 covers 7 bases. The CDR3 covers 13 residues. Per germline, CDR1 SNHLY and CDR2 FYNNEI. The sequenced part of the CDR3 DNA is TGTGCCAGCAGTGAACTAGGGCGGGAGACG. It codes for CASSELGRET. The whole CDR3 protein reads CASSELGRETQYF.

Points on this clone: The read is 3 residues too short to cover the CDR3 end, so that end is filled in from the germline J gene. This sequence joins TRBV2 and TRBJ2-5; TRBD2 is a possible D gene (5 bases). V was trimmed by 2 bases and J by 5 bases, leaving 15 bases between them. CDR1 and CDR2 from the germline V gene are SNHLY and FYNNEI. The CDR3 contains 15 residues. Partial CDR3 DNA: TGTGCCAGCAGTGAATCATCTAGCTATGGGGAGACC. Encoded protein: CASSESSSYGET. The entire CDR3 is CASSESSSYGETQYF.

Concerning this clone: Read sequence stops 3 residues before the CDR3 end, and the germline J gene provides the missing end. The chain uses TRBV2 and TRBJ1-5, with 9 bases matching TRBD1. The CDR3 is 16 amino acids. The germline V gene encodes CDR1 SNHLY and CDR2 FYNNEI. The V gene end was trimmed by 6 bases and the J gene end by 5 bases; junction bases not matched to a gene: 11. The CDR3 sequence: CASSRIGTGRDQPQHF. CDR3 bases read: TGTGCCAGCAGCCGTATAGGGACAGGGCGGGATCAGCCC.

In regard to this clone: The CDR3 extends 3 residues past the end of the read, so its final part is completed from the germline J gene. The V gene is TRBV29-1, the J gene TRBJ2-2; perhaps TRBD1 as D (6 bases). This CDR3 is built from 16 residues. From germline, CDR1 is SQVTM and CDR2 ANQGSEA. Incomplete CDR3 DNA: TGCAGCGTTGCTCGGGACATCGACTCTGGGGCCAACGTG. It translates to CSVARDIDSGANV. The whole CDR3 sequence reads CSVARDIDSGANVLFF.

With regard to this clone: The read ends 3 residues early relative to the CDR3; the germline J gene fills the gap. This rearrangement joins TRBV11-3 to TRBJ1-1; D unclear. Per the germline V gene, CDR1 is SGHNT and CDR2 is YENEEA. Trimming left V 1 base short and J 7 bases short, with 7 bases between. The CDR3 runs 12 residues. This CDR3 reads CASSLGRYEAFF. The CDR3 bases that were read are TGTGCCAGCAGCTTAGGCAGGTATGAA.

A note on this clone: The observed sequence ends 3 residues before the CDR3 terminus, with the missing tail filled in from the germline J gene. V is TRBV20-1 and J is TRBJ1-2; possible D gene TRBD1, 6 bases. Germline V lookup: CDR1 DFQATT, CDR2 SNEGSKA (reference sequence). V shed 0 bases and J shed 4 bases, with 12 bases lying between them. The CDR3 length is 14 residues. The CDR3 sequence is CSARDPRQAYGYTF. Partial CDR3 DNA: TGCAGTGCTAGAGATCCTCGACAGGCCTATGGC.

CDR3 in amino acids: CSAETGDGVFEPQHF. Partial CDR3 DNA: TGCAGTGCAGAAACAGGCGATGGTGTCTTTGAGCCC. The chain recombines TRBV20-1 with TRBJ1-5; tentatively, D is TRBD1 (5 bases). The CDR3 end falls 3 residues outside the read, so it is completed with the germline J gene. The V gene lost 6 bases and the J gene lost 8 bases, with 23 bases spanning the gap. Germline values: CDR1 DFQATT, CDR2 SNEGSKA (reference sequence). There are 15 residues in the CDR3.

As regards this clone: The read gets to within 3 residues of the CDR3 end, and the germline J gene fills in the rest. The chain is built from TRBV7-3 and TRBJ1-5; 8 nucleotides line up with TRBD1. Germline assignment: CDR1 SGHTA and CDR2 FQGTGA. The CDR3 is 16 residues long. With V trimmed by 5 bases and J by 2 bases, 8 bases remained unmatched. CDR3 amino acids: CASSRDRGKGNQPQHF. The covered CDR3 bases are TGTGCCAGCAGCCGAGACAGGGGTAAGGGCAATCAGCCC.

As concerns this clone: The read comes to an end 3 residues before the CDR3 does, leaving the germline J gene to fill in the end. The J gene is TRBJ2-1, the V gene TRBV6-2 or TRBV6-3, with TRBD2 matching over 9 bases. The germline V gene has CDR1 MNHEY and CDR2 SVGEGT. Losses at the gene ends were 9 bases for V and 6 bases for J; bases not matched to a gene: 9. This CDR3 is 14 amino acids long. The chain's CDR3 is CASTLLAGGNEQFF. The covered CDR3 bases are TGTGCCAGTACCCTACTAGCGGGCGGCAATGAG.

In the case of this clone: The read ends 3 residues early relative to the CDR3; the germline J gene fills the gap. The chain is built from TRBV5-1 and TRBJ2-7; a weak D match, TRBD2 (5 bases). The CDR3 contains 14 residues. Deletions cut 2 bases from V and 5 bases from J, with 14 bases between. The germline CDR1 and CDR2 sequences are SGHRS and YFSETQ. CDR3 sequence reads: CASSFGPSSDEQYF. The part of the CDR3 DNA that was read is TGCGCCAGCAGCTTCGGTCCTAGCTCAGACGAG.

As regards this clone: The read terminates 3 residues before the CDR3 end, so the remaining end is supplied by the germline J gene. This chain links TRBV6-2 or TRBV6-3 with TRBJ2-5, with 13 bases fitting TRBD2. Germline V gene data show CDR1 as MNHEY and CDR2 as SVGEGT. CDR3 length equals 14 residues. The V and J ends lost 7 bases and 5 bases, in that order; junction bases with no gene match: 4. CDR3 DNA, as far as it was read: TGTGCCAGCAATTTACTAGCGGGAGGGGAGACC. Its translation is CASNLLAGGET. The complete CDR3 reads CASNLLAGGETQYF.

As concerns this clone: The CDR3 end is not reached by the read, which stops 3 residues before it; the germline J gene fills it in. This sequence joins TRBV9 and TRBJ2-3; 10 bases fit TRBD2. CDR1 and CDR2 from the germline V gene are SGDLS and YYNGEE. V was pared by 9 bases and J by 0 bases, with 4 bases of the junction left unmatched. The CDR3 length is 14 residues. CDR3 bases read: TGTGCCACCTCTAGCGGGAGAAGCACAGATACG. This encodes CATSSGRSTDT. The CDR3 in its entirety is CATSSGRSTDTQYF.

Of note for this clone: The read halts 3 residues ahead of the CDR3 end, with the missing end drawn from the germline J gene. The chain employs TRBV19 and TRBJ1-4; 8 positions agree with TRBD1. Per germline, CDR1 LNHDA and CDR2 SQIVND (reference sequence). This CDR3 has 18 amino acids. Incomplete CDR3 DNA: TGTGCCAGTAGAGGGACAGGAGGAAAGACCTCTGGGGCCAACGTA. Translated: CASRGTGGKTSGANV. The entire CDR3 protein is CASRGTGGKTSGANVLFF.

The CDR3 sequence is CASRVLNEQFF. CDR3 bases read: TGTGCCAGCAGGGTGCTAAATGAG. The chain uses TRBV2 and TRBJ2-1; D is unresolved. Sequencing ends 3 residues short of the CDR3 end; the germline J gene provides the rest. This CDR3 spans 11 amino acids. Germline assignment: CDR1 SNHLY and CDR2 FYNNEI. Trimming stripped 6 bases from V and 7 bases from J, with 7 bases between.

As regards this clone: The CDR3 extends 3 residues past the end of the read, so its final part is completed from the germline J gene. The chain joins TRBV18 to TRBJ1-2, with 9 nucleotides matching TRBD1. CDR3 length: 14 amino acids. Germline CDR1 KGHSH, CDR2 LQKENI. CDR3 amino acids: CASSTGQGTYDYTF. The sequenced part of the CDR3 DNA is TGTGCCAGCTCAACCGGACAGGGGACCTACGAC.